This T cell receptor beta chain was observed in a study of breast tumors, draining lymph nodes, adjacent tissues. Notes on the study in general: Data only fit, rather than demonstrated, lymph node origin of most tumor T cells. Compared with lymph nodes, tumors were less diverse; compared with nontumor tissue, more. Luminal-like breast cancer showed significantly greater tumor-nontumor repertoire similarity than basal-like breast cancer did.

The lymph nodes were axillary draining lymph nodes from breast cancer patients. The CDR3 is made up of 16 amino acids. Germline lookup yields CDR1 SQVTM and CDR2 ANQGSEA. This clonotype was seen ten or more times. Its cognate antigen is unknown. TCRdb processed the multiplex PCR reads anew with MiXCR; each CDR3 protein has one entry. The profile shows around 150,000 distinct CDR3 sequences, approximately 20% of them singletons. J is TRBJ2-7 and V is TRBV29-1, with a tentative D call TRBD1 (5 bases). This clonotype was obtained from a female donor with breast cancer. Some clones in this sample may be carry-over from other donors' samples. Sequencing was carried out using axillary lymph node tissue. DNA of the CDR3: TGCAGGCCAGGGCAGGGCTCCCATGCAAGCTCCTACGAGCAGTACTTC. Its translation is CRPGQGSHASSYEQYF.